The 29 T cell receptor beta chains below come from one sample, sequenced in a study of T-cell reconstitution after alpha-beta-depleted transplantation in children (TCRdb year 2016). This specimen's treatment or condition label, interpreted: allogeneic hematopoietic cell transplantation with graft depleted of TCRalphabeta T cells and CD19 B cells. Receptor libraries were prepared by PCR. This sample was sequenced with an Illumina HiSeq 2500. Molecular barcoding was employed in the preparation of TCR libraries, with unique molecular identifiers being used to normalize TCRbeta repertoire quantification. TCRdb's own reprocessing of the public reads used fastp at Q25 and MiXCR and kept productive beta chains. Every distinct CDR3 protein forms one entry, paired with its most common genes and DNA. Within this sample are just over 950,000 distinct CDR3 sequences, with roughly 29% of them counted one time only. The ten top clones hold around 30% of the sample.

This specimen was PBMCs, mostly from graft donor cells, taken 360 days after TCRalphabeta/CD19-depleted stem cell transplant. The receptors stem from a boy less than two years old who had a stem cell transplant for SCID, so the T cells may come from the graft donor.

This clonotype was observed a handful of times. The CDR3, as DNA: TGTGCCAGCAGCTTAGCTCAGGGGCGCGCTTCACCCCTCCACTTT. It translates to CASSLAQGRASPLHF. The V and J genes are TRBV7-2 and TRBJ1-6; TRBD1 is a possible D gene (6 bases). Germline CDR1 is SGHTA and CDR2 is FQGNSA. The CDR3 totals 15 residues. The ends were cut back, 0 bases at V and 9 bases at J, with 12 bases in the middle.

On this clonotype itself: Its ends do not fully match the called genes, so a read error is possible. The chain employs TRBV2 and TRBJ1-2, with TRBD1 as a possible D gene (5 bases). The length of the CDR3 is 11 residues. Looked up from germline, CDR1 is SNHLY and CDR2 is FYNNEI. CDR3: CASRARRGAEF. The DNA of the CDR3 is TGTGCCAGCAGGGCGCGTAGAGGGGCAGAATTC.

Many counts were recorded for this clonotype. V gene TRBV29-1 combines with J gene TRBJ2-1, with D tentatively TRBD1 or TRBD2 (6 bases each). This CDR3 contains 13 residues. Looked up from germline, CDR1 is SQVTM and CDR2 is ANQGSEA. The germline V and J ends were trimmed by 4 bases and 6 bases, with 13 bases remaining between them. The chain's CDR3 is CSVVGGPFNEQFF. The DNA for the CDR3 is TGCAGCGTTGTCGGGGGCCCCTTCAATGAGCAGTTCTTC.

This rearrangement joins TRBV5-1 to TRBJ2-1; 11 bases align to TRBD2. The CDR3 runs 17 residues. Germline values: CDR1 SGHRS, CDR2 YFSETQ. J gave up 7 bases and V 0 bases, and 9 bases lay outside the gene matches. The CDR3 DNA sequence: TGCGCCAGCAGCTTGGGCCTAGCGGGGGGCCGTGGAAATGAGCAGTTCTTC. Its protein product is CASSLGLAGGRGNEQFF. Drawing the rest from reference TRBV5-1 and TRBJ2-1, the complete variable domain is KAGVTQTPRYLIKTRGQQVTLSCSPISGHRSVSWYQQTPGQGLQFLFEYFSETQRNKGNFPGRFSGRQFSNSRSEMNVSTLELGDSALYLCASSLGLAGGRGNEQFFGPGTRLTVL.

V gene TRBV7-9 combines with J gene TRBJ2-5; the D gene is possibly TRBD2 (6 bases). Per germline, CDR1 SEHNR and CDR2 FQNEAQ (reference sequence). The CDR3 runs to 14 residues. The germline V and J ends were trimmed by 4 bases and 4 bases, with 13 bases remaining between them. For the CDR3, the DNA is TGTGCCAGCAGCTCCCGGGGAGGCTTAGAGACCCAGTACTTC. Amino acid sequence: CASSSRGGLETQYF. The full variable domain, completed using reference TRBV7-9 and TRBJ2-5, is DTGVSQNPRHKITKRGQNVTFRCDPISEHNRLYWYRQTLGQGPEFLTYFQNEAQLEKSRLLSDRFSAERPKGSFSTLEIQRTEQGDSAMYLCASSSRGGLETQYFGPGTRLLVL.

The gene calls are TRBV4-1 and TRBJ2-7, with 9 bases that match TRBD1. CDR1 is MGHRA, CDR2 YSYEKL, per germline. This CDR3 is built from 16 residues. Losses at the gene ends were 4 bases for V and 4 bases for J; bases not matched to a gene: 11. The chain's CDR3 is CASSRDPGQGKYEQYF. The CDR3 DNA follows: TGCGCCAGCAGCCGCGACCCTGGACAGGGGAAGTACGAGCAGTACTTC.

This clonotype was counted only a few times. This chain links TRBV15 with TRBJ2-7; TRBD1 matches 7 bases. V lost 0 bases, J lost 4 bases, and 6 bases stayed unmatched. Germline V gene lookup returns CDR1 LNHNV and CDR2 YYDKDF (reference sequence). The CDR3 spans 15 residues. The CDR3 region has the DNA TGTGCCACCAGCAGAGATCGATCAGGGGGATACGAGCAGTACTTC. This codes for CATSRDRSGGYEQYF.

The sample holds a few counts of this clonotype. The chain couples TRBV29-1 to TRBJ2-3; a possible D gene is TRBD1 (5 bases). CDR1 and CDR2 (germline): SQVTM, ANQGSEA. The CDR3 length is 16 residues. The V gene lost 4 bases and the J gene lost 0 bases, with 17 bases spanning the gap. The CDR3 loop is CSVAPPGLTSTDTQYF. CDR3 bases: TGCAGCGTTGCACCCCCAGGGCTGACCAGCACAGATACGCAGTATTTT.

The table lists this clonotype with a few counts. The chain employs TRBV20-1 and TRBJ1-1; a possible D gene is TRBD1 (5 bases). The CDR3 sequence is 13 residues long. V lost 2 bases and J lost 3, with 10 bases in between. Germline CDR1 and CDR2: DFQATT and SNEGSKA (reference sequence). The CDR3 loop is CSARLGRDTEAFF. CDR3 DNA sequence: TGCAGTGCTAGATTGGGCAGGGACACTGAAGCTTTCTTT.

The J gene is TRBJ2-1, the V gene TRBV20-1, with a weak D call TRBD1 (6 bases). This CDR3 spans 13 amino acids. Trimming took off 3 bases at V and 8 bases at J, with 14 bases between the two ends. Germline CDR1 is DFQATT and CDR2 is SNEGSKA (reference sequence). The CDR3 loop is CSARGHPEDEQFF. DNA of the CDR3: TGCAGTGCTAGGGGACACCCTGAGGATGAGCAGTTCTTC.

The sample holds a few counts of this clonotype. The CDR3 DNA is TGTGCCAGCAGCCAAGAGTGGACAGGGGACAATGAGCAGTTCTTC. This translates into CASSQEWTGDNEQFF. This chain joins TRBV3-1 and TRBJ2-1; 9 positions agree with TRBD1. The CDR3 consists of 15 residues. Trimming cost V 0 bases and J 5 bases; bases outside gene matches: 2. The germline CDR1 and CDR2 sequences are LGHDT and YNNKEL (reference sequence).

J is TRBJ2-3 and V is TRBV6-5, with TRBD2 matching over 9 bases. The junction had 6 bases not matched to a gene; V was cut back by 4 bases and J by 1 base. The CDR3 covers 16 residues. From germline, CDR1 is MNHEY and CDR2 SVGAGI. CDR3 nucleotides: TGTGCCAGCAGTTCACGCAGGACTAGCGGCACAGATACGCAGTATTTT. It encodes CASSSRRTSGTDTQYF.

The CDR3 bases are TGCGCCAGCAGCTTTGTAGACACCGGGGAGCTGTTTTTT. Its translation is CASSFVDTGELFF. The chain combines TRBV5-1 with TRBJ2-2; unclear D gene. The V and J ends lost 2 bases and 3 bases respectively, with 5 bases between them. Germline V gives CDR1 SGHRS, CDR2 YFSETQ. The CDR3 consists of 13 residues. The variable domain in full, with the rest retrieved from reference TRBV5-1 and TRBJ2-2, is KAGVTQTPRYLIKTRGQQVTLSCSPISGHRSVSWYQQTPGQGLQFLFEYFSETQRNKGNFPGRFSGRQFSNSRSEMNVSTLELGDSALYLCASSFVDTGELFFGEGSRLTVL.

This clonotype was counted many times. The genes are TRBV25-1 and TRBJ1-1; D remains unclear. This CDR3 has 14 residues. Trimming left V 6 bases short and J 0 bases short, with 11 bases between. From germline, CDR1 is MGHDK and CDR2 SYGVNS. CDR3 nucleotides: TGTGCCAGCAGGACCGGGCCTATGAACACTGAAGCTTTCTTT. It specifies CASRTGPMNTEAFF.

The gene calls are TRBV9 and TRBJ2-3, with TRBD2 as a possible D gene (6 bases). The CDR3 spans 14 residues. Germline V lookup: CDR1 SGDLS, CDR2 YYNGEE. Trimming took 3 bases from V and 2 from J, leaving 10 bases between them. CDR3 residues: CASSGGANTDTQYF. The CDR3 nucleotides read TGTGCCAGCAGCGGCGGGGCGAACACAGATACGCAGTATTTT.

This clonotype was counted ten times or more. The chain combines TRBV29-1 with TRBJ2-5, with D possibly TRBD2 on 5 matching bases. The V gene's germline CDR1 is SQVTM and CDR2 ANQGSEA. V was trimmed by 2 bases and J by 5 bases, leaving 12 bases between them. The CDR3 consists of 13 residues. CDR3 sequence: CSVEIVGLETQYF. CDR3 bases: TGCAGCGTTGAAATAGTTGGACTCGAGACCCAGTACTTC.

V is TRBV28 and J is TRBJ2-7, with 10 bases matching TRBD1. Germline V gene data show CDR1 as MDHEN and CDR2 as SYDVKM. This CDR3 has 13 amino acids. J was trimmed by 5 bases and V by 6 bases; bases with no gene match: 4. Written as DNA, the CDR3 is TGTGCCAGCAGGGGACAGGGGATCGACGAGCAGTACTTC. It yields the protein CASRGQGIDEQYF.

The rearrangement joins TRBV29-1 to TRBJ1-5; D perhaps matches TRBD1 (5 bases). The CDR3 consists of 13 residues. The V and J ends lost 6 bases and 1 base respectively, with 10 bases between them. Per the germline V gene, CDR1 is SQVTM and CDR2 is ANQGSEA. In DNA, the CDR3 is TGCAGCGTCCTGGACACAAGCAATCAGCCCCAGCATTTT. Its protein product is CSVLDTSNQPQHF.

This clonotype was picked up a small number of times. The V and J genes are TRBV9 and TRBJ2-1; 9 bases agree with TRBD1. The CDR3 has 15 residues. The germline CDR1 and CDR2 sequences are SGDLS and YYNGEE. V dropped 4 bases and J dropped 5; count of bases not matched to a gene: 7. This chain's CDR3 is CASSWGTGINNEQFF. The CDR3 DNA follows: TGTGCCAGCAGCTGGGGGACAGGGATAAACAATGAGCAGTTCTTC.

The CDR3 DNA reads TGTGCCAGCAGCAAGGGCGGGGGGGCCGACTATGGCTACACCTTC. It yields the protein CASSKGGGADYGYTF. The chain is built from TRBV21-1 and TRBJ1-2. TRBV21-1 is a recognized pseudogene. The CDR3 extends over 15 amino acids.

The chain combines TRBV7-6 with TRBJ2-7; TRBD1 matches 10 bases. CDR3 size: 16 residues. Looked up from germline, CDR1 is SGHVS and CDR2 is FNYEAQ. Unmatched junction bases numbered 7, after V lost 1 base and J lost 4 bases. The CDR3 sequence is CASSLVETGGKYEQYF. The CDR3 region has the DNA TGTGCCAGCAGCTTAGTCGAGACAGGGGGCAAGTACGAGCAGTACTTC. The whole variable domain, filled in from reference TRBV7-6 and TRBJ2-7, reads GAGVSQSPRYKVTKRGQDVALRCDPISGHVSLYWYRQALGQGPEFLTYFNYEAQQDKSGLPNDRFSAERPEGSISTLTIQRTEQRDSAMYRCASSLVETGGKYEQYFGPGTRLTVT.

This clonotype was seen a handful of times. CDR3 in DNA: TGTGCCAGCAGCTTAGGGATTGACAGGTCCTACGAGCAGTACTTC. This translates into CASSLGIDRSYEQYF. V usage is TRBV7-9 and J usage is TRBJ2-7; D perhaps matches TRBD1 (6 bases). CDR1 and CDR2 (germline): SEHNR, FQNEAQ (reference sequence). V lost 1 base and J 1 base, leaving 11 bases between the germline ends. The length of the CDR3 is 15 residues.

The chain employs TRBV15 and TRBJ2-3; 11 bases align to TRBD2. V lost 1 base to trimming and J lost 2 bases; unmatched junction nucleotides: 5. The V gene's germline CDR1 is LNHNV and CDR2 YYDKDF (reference sequence). The CDR3 runs to 17 residues. The CDR3 reads CATSRALLAGATDTQYF. In DNA form, the CDR3 reads TGTGCCACCAGCAGAGCCCTACTAGCGGGGGCCACAGATACGCAGTATTTT. Based on the CDR3 plus reference TRBV15 and TRBJ2-3, the full variable domain is DAMVIQNPRYQVTQFGKPVTLSCSQTLNHNVMYWYQQKSSQAPKLLFHYYDKDFNNEADTPDNFQSRRPNTSFCFLDIRSPGLGDTAMYLCATSRALLAGATDTQYFGPGTRLTVL.

The V call is TRBV2, the J call TRBJ2-2, with D perhaps matching TRBD1 (5 bases). CDR1 and CDR2 from the germline V gene are SNHLY and FYNNEI. The V end was cut by 4 bases, the J end by 3 bases, with 12 bases between. The CDR3 consists of 15 residues. The CDR3, as DNA: TGTGCCAGCAGTGGAAGGCAGGGTTACACCGGGGAGCTGTTTTTT. Protein sequence: CASSGRQGYTGELFF.

This clonotype was seen a few times. The CDR3 region is CASSLEPMIWNTQYF. Written as DNA, the CDR3 is TGTGCCAGCAGCTTAGAGCCGATGATCTGGAATACGCAGTATTTT. The chain employs TRBV7-8 and TRBJ2-3; unclear D gene. V was shortened by 1 base and J by 7 bases, with 15 bases between the two germline ends. Germline lookup yields CDR1 SGHVS and CDR2 FQNEAQ. This CDR3 is 15 amino acids long.

The V gene is TRBV5-1, the J gene TRBJ2-1, with 8 bases aligning to TRBD2. Trimming cost V 3 bases and J 2 bases; bases outside gene matches: 1. Germline CDR1 reads SGHRS; CDR2 reads YFSETQ. This CDR3 region has 14 residues. CDR3 DNA sequence: TGCGCCAGCAGCTCGCGGGGGGCCTACAATGAGCAGTTCTTC. Its protein is CASSSRGAYNEQFF.

V and J are TRBV28 and TRBJ2-3, with D unclear. Germline CDR1 reads MDHEN; CDR2 reads SYDVKM. This CDR3 region has 12 residues. Trimming shortened V by 4 bases and J by 5 bases, and 7 bases separated the two germline ends. CDR3 protein: CASSSSQDTQYF. The CDR3 DNA reads TGTGCCAGCAGTTCGTCCCAAGATACGCAGTATTTT.

V is TRBV29-1 and J is TRBJ1-2; 8 bases line up with TRBD1. The V and J ends lost 4 bases and 4 bases, in that order; junction bases with no gene match: 5. The CDR3 covers 13 residues. CDR1 is SQVTM, CDR2 ANQGSEA, per germline. The CDR3 DNA is TGCAGCGTTGGTCAAGGGACAGGCTATGGCTACACCTTC. It specifies CSVGQGTGYGYTF.

This clonotype was detected only a few times. CDR3 residues: CASRYSENTEAFF. The CDR3 nucleotides are TGCGCCAGCAGATATTCAGAGAACACTGAAGCTTTCTTT. The chain joins TRBV5-1 to TRBJ1-1; D is unclear. This CDR3 is built from 13 residues. Germline CDR1 SGHRS, CDR2 YFSETQ. The germline V and J ends were trimmed by 5 bases and 1 base, with 9 bases remaining between them.